The 6 T cell receptor beta chains given below trace back to one sample, sequenced in a study of identical twins. One entry per CDR3 protein, called by TCRdb with MiXCR from the 5' RACE reads. The sample records hundreds of thousands of distinct CDR3 sequences, approximately 6% being singletons. Sample: naive T cells sorted from blood. The receptors stem from a man aged 18 to 30 in good health.

The chain couples TRBV6-5 to TRBJ2-2, with TRBD2 identical over 7 bases. V shed 2 bases and J 6 bases; nucleotides not matched to a gene: 9. Germline V gene sequence: CDR1 MNHEY, CDR2 SVGAGI. The CDR3 consists of 16 residues. The CDR3 reads CASSYEAGAIAGELFF. Written as DNA, the CDR3 is TGTGCCAGCAGTTACGAGGCGGGAGCTATAGCCGGGGAGCTGTTTTTT.

This clonotype was detected a few times. The chain has TRBV7-9 and TRBJ2-1; 15 nucleotides line up with TRBD2. The J segment lost 7 bases and the V segment lost 4 bases, leaving 8 bases of the junction unmatched. CDR3 size: 17 residues. Per the germline V gene, CDR1 is SEHNR and CDR2 is FQNEAQ (reference sequence). CDR3 sequence reads: CASSSTDGLAGGNEQFF. The CDR3 DNA sequence: TGTGCCAGCAGCTCCACGGACGGACTAGCGGGAGGGAATGAGCAGTTCTTC.

This clonotype was seen many times. This chain joins TRBV10-3 and TRBJ2-1; 11 bases fit TRBD2. Unmatched junction bases numbered 7, after V lost 6 bases and J lost 3 bases. Germline loops: CDR1 ENHRY, CDR2 SYGVKD. CDR3 length: 16 amino acids. The CDR3 is CAIRGSGRAIYNEQFF. As DNA, the CDR3 is TGTGCCATCAGGGGTAGCGGGAGGGCCATCTACAATGAGCAGTTCTTC.

The rearrangement uses TRBV4-3 and TRBJ2-7; D may be TRBD1 (5 bases). CDR1 and CDR2 from the germline V gene are LGHNA and YSLEER. CDR3 length: 15 residues. Trimming removed 0 bases at V and 7 bases at J, with 16 bases between. The CDR3 is CASSQDQQQGGEQYF. In nucleotides, the CDR3 is TGCGCCAGCAGCCAAGACCAACAGCAGGGTGGGGAGCAGTACTTC.

This chain joins TRBV6-5 and TRBJ2-1; no clear D. The CDR3 length is 11 residues. Germline CDR1 MNHEY, CDR2 SVGAGI. V lost 1 base to trimming and J lost 13 bases, with 8 bases between them. The CDR3 coding sequence is TGTGCCAGCAGTTACTTGGCTTCTCAGTTCTTC. Translated: CASSYLASQFF.

This clonotype was detected ten times or more. The J gene is TRBJ2-3, the V gene TRBV12-3 or TRBV12-4; D might be TRBD1 (6 bases). CDR3 size: 14 residues. The V end lost 7 bases, the J end lost 5 bases, and 16 bases lay between the germline ends. Here the CDR3 reads CASKVGGVGDTQYF. CDR3 sequence (DNA): TGTGCCAGCAAGGTAGGGGGAGTAGGAGATACGCAGTATTTT.